One and the same sample provided the 2 T cell receptor beta chains below, sequenced in a study of blood T cell repertoires in COVID-19. Assay used: immunoSEQ multiplex PCR; TCRdb lists only in-frame clones, some missing. The table shows approximately 300,000 clones, with approximately 81% occurring only once. Material for sequencing was PBMCs or T cells enriched from blood (not recorded which). The receptors derive from a woman younger than 45 who had been exposed to COVID-19.

V is TRBV2 and J is TRBJ1-4; 8 positions match TRBD1. CDR1 and CDR2 from the germline V gene are SNHLY and FYNNEI. CDR3 length: 14 amino acids. J gave up 5 bases and V 7 bases, and 6 bases lay outside the gene matches. The CDR3: CASNRQGMNEKLFF. The CDR3 DNA is TGTGCCAGCAATAGACAGGGGATGAATGAAAAACTGTTTTTT.

In the case of this clone: One base away lies a much larger clone, so this may be a sequencing read error. The J gene is TRBJ1-2, the V gene TRBV6-6; weak D call: TRBD1 (6 bases). The CDR3 covers 13 residues. CDR1 is MNHNY and CDR2 is SVGAGI in the germline V gene (reference sequence). V was trimmed by 6 bases and J by 2 bases, leaving 10 bases between them. CDR3 region: CASRLTGNYGYTF. The CDR3 region has the DNA TGTGCCAGCAGGTTAACAGGGAACTATGGCTACACCTTC.